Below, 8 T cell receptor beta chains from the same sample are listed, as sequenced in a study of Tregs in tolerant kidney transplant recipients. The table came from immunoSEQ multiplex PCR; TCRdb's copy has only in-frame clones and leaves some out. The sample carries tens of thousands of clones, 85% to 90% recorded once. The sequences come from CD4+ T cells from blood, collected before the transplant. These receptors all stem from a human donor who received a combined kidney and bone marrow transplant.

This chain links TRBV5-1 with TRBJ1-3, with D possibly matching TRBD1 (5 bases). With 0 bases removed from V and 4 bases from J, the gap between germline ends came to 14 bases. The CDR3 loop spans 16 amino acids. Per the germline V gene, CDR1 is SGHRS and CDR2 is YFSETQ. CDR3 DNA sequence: TGCGCCAGCAGCTTGGATGTCCAGGGTCTCGGAAACACCATATATTTT. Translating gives CASSLDVQGLGNTIYF. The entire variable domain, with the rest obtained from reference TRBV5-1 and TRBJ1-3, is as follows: KAGVTQTPRYLIKTRGQQVTLSCSPISGHRSVSWYQQTPGQGLQFLFEYFSETQRNKGNFPGRFSGRQFSNSRSEMNVSTLELGDSALYLCASSLDVQGLGNTIYFGEGSWLTVV.

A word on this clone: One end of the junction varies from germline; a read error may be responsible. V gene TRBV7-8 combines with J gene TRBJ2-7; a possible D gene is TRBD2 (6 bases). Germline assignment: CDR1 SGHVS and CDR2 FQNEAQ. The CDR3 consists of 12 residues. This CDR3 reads CASSPPGASLIF. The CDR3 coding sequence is TGTGCCAGCAGCCCCCCGGGAGCCTCATTGATCTTC.

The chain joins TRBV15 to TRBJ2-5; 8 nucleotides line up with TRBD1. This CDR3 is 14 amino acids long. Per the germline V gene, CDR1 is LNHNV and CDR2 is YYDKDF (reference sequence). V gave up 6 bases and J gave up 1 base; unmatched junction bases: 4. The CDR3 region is CATSRDRGQETQYF. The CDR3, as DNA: TGTGCCACCAGTCGAGACAGGGGCCAAGAGACCCAGTACTTC.

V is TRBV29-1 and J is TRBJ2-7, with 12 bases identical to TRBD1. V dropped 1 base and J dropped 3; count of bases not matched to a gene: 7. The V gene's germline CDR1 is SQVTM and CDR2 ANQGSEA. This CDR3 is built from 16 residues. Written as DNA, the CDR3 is TGCAGCGTTGAAGTGTCAGGGACAGGGGGCTTCTACGAGCAGTACTTC. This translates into CSVEVSGTGGFYEQYF.

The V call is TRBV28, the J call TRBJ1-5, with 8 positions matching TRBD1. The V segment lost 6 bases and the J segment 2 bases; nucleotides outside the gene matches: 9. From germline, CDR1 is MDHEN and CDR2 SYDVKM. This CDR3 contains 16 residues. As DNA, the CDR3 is TGTGCCAGCAGCCGGAGGACAGGGTCGGGCAATCAGCCCCAGCATTTT. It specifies CASSRRTGSGNQPQHF. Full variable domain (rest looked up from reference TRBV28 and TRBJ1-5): DVKVTQSSRYLVKRTGEKVFLECVQDMDHENMFWYRQDPGLGLRLIYFSYDVKMKEKGDIPEGYSVSREKKERFSLILESASTNQTSMYLCASSRRTGSGNQPQHFGDGTRLSIL.

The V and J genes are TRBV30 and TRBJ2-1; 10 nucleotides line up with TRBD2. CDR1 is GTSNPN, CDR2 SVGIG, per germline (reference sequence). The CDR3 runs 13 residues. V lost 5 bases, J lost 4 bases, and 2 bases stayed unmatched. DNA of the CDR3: TGTGCCTGGGGACTAGCGGATTACAATGAGCAGTTCTTC. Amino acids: CAWGLADYNEQFF.

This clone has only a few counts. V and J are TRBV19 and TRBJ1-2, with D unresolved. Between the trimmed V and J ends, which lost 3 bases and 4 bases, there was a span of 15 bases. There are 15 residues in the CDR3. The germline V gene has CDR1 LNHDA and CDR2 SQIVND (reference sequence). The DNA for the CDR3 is TGTGCCAGTAGTATCAGTCAAGAGGCGATCTATGGCTACACCTTC. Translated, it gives CASSISQEAIYGYTF.

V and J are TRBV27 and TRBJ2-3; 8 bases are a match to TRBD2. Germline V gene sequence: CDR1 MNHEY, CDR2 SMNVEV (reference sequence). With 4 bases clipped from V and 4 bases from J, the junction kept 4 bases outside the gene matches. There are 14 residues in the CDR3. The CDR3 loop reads CASSYGRGADTQYF. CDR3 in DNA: TGTGCCAGCAGTTACGGGAGGGGTGCAGATACGCAGTATTTT.